This passage covers 20 T cell receptor beta chains from one sample sequenced in a study of T cell clonotyping in hematopoietic cell transplantation. TCRdb's copy holds only in-frame clones and misses some; the assay was immunoSEQ multiplex PCR. Here the sample spans some 16,000 clones, 93% being singletons. Time point noted: recipient sample about 28 days before transplant, after cytoreduction. The sequences come from peripheral blood mononuclear cells, collected before stem cell transplant. These receptors came from a man aged 18 to 35 with biphenotypic leukemia. Some clones in this sample may be carry-over from other donors' samples.

V and J are TRBV7-2 and TRBJ2-7, with a possible D match to TRBD2 (6 bases). The CDR3 is 13 residues long. Germline CDR1 reads SGHTA; CDR2 reads FQGNSA. V lost 5 bases, J lost 6 bases, and 14 bases lay in between. Here the CDR3 DNA reads TGTGCCAGCAGCAAATTCGGGGGTATCGAGCAGTACTTC. Translated: CASSKFGGIEQYF.

Here the CDR3 DNA reads TGTGCCAGCAGCTTAGGCTCGGGGCAGTACTTC. Translation: CASSLGSGQYF. This chain uses TRBV11-3 with TRBJ2-7; D remains ambiguous. V lost 1 base and J 9 bases, leaving 7 bases between the germline ends. Germline V gives CDR1 SGHNT, CDR2 YENEEA. The CDR3 consists of 11 residues.

The gene calls are TRBV9 and TRBJ2-7; 16 bases are shared with TRBD2. The CDR3 length is 18 residues. Germline CDR1 and CDR2: SGDLS and YYNGEE. Trimming at V came to 4 bases and at J to 2 bases, leaving 9 bases not matched to a gene. In DNA, the CDR3 is TGTGCCAGCAGCTTGGGACTAGCGGGGGGGTATACTCCCTACGAGCAGTACTTC. Its protein is CASSLGLAGGYTPYEQYF.

This clone was observed a single time. This chain links TRBV4-1 with TRBJ2-1; the match to TRBD2 covers 9 bases. The CDR3 spans 16 residues. Germline lookup yields CDR1 MGHRA and CDR2 YSYEKL. V trimming: 1 base; J trimming: 5 bases; junction bases outside the gene matches: 6. This chain's CDR3 is CASSQGWAGGDNEQFF. The CDR3 nucleotides are TGCGCCAGCAGCCAAGGATGGGCGGGGGGGGACAATGAGCAGTTCTTC.

This clone is a singleton in its sample. The chain joins TRBV28 to TRBJ1-4, with 7 bases identical to TRBD1. The trim removed 6 bases at V and 4 bases at J, leaving 8 bases unmatched. The germline V gene encodes CDR1 MDHEN and CDR2 SYDVKM. This CDR3 has 15 residues. DNA for the CDR3: TGTGCCAGCAGCCCCGGACAGGCCCTTAATGAAAAACTGTTTTTT. It is translated as CASSPGQALNEKLFF.

This rearrangement joins TRBV28 to TRBJ1-5, with 7 positions matching TRBD1. Unmatched junction bases numbered 7, after V lost 4 bases and J lost 4 bases. This CDR3 has 15 amino acids. The germline CDR1 and CDR2 sequences are MDHEN and SYDVKM. As DNA, the CDR3 is TGTGCCAGCAGTTCAACAGGGGAGGGAAATCAGCCCCAGCATTTT. Translated, it gives CASSSTGEGNQPQHF.

Worth noting for this clone: The same CDR3 is also encoded by other DNA sequences in this sample. The J gene is TRBJ2-7, the V gene TRBV5-6, with a tentative D call TRBD1 (6 bases). Trimming took off 2 bases at V and 3 bases at J, with 12 bases between the two ends. The CDR3 sequence is 14 residues long. In germline, CDR1 is SGHDT, CDR2 YYEEEE. CDR3 DNA sequence: TGTGCCAGCAGCTTCGGCAGGGGTATCTACGAGCAGTACTTC. Translating it yields CASSFGRGIYEQYF.

The V gene is TRBV7-2, the J gene TRBJ2-5; weak D call: TRBD2 (6 bases). V gave up 5 bases and J gave up 2 bases, with 9 bases separating them. The CDR3 runs 13 residues. Germline V gene data show CDR1 as SGHTA and CDR2 as FQGNSA. For the CDR3, the DNA is TGTGCCAGCAGCCCTGGGACTCAAGAGACCCAGTACTTC. Translating gives CASSPGTQETQYF. Full variable domain (missing parts from reference TRBV7-2 and TRBJ2-5): GAGVSQSPSNKVTEKGKDVELRCDPISGHTALYWYRQSLGQGLEFLIYFQGNSAPDKSGLPSDRFSAERTGGSVSTLTIQRTQQEDSAVYLCASSPGTQETQYFGPGTRLLVL.

The V call is TRBV30, the J call TRBJ2-3; TRBD2 agrees at 10 bases. There are 16 residues in the CDR3. The V and J ends lost 3 bases and 8 bases, in that order; junction bases with no gene match: 14. Germline CDR1 and CDR2: GTSNPN and SVGIG (reference sequence). The CDR3 DNA reads TGTGCCTGGAGCACCGAGGCTAGCGGGGGCCCTGGTACGCAGTATTTT. Translation: CAWSTEASGGPGTQYF.

V gene TRBV28 combines with J gene TRBJ2-5; D gene unclear. The DNA matches TRBJ2-7 better at its end, which makes the J call doubtful. This CDR3 has 12 amino acids. The germline V gene has CDR1 MDHEN and CDR2 SYDVKM. The chain's CDR3 is CASSFLSYEQYF. CDR3 sequence (DNA): TGTGCCAGCAGTTTCTTATCCTACGAGCAGTACTTC.

The rearrangement links TRBV28 to TRBJ1-2; D is unclear. The CDR3 contains 12 residues. Between the trimmed V and J ends, which lost 3 bases and 0 bases, there was a span of 2 bases. Germline V CDR1 and CDR2: MDHEN, SYDVKM. The CDR3 bases are TGTGCCAGCAGTTTTCCTAACTATGGCTACACCTTC. Its protein product is CASSFPNYGYTF.

The genes are TRBV10-3 and TRBJ2-7; D possibly uses TRBD1 or TRBD2 (5 bases each). The CDR3 loop spans 14 amino acids. The V gene lost 2 bases and the J gene lost 5 bases, with 13 bases spanning the gap. CDR1 is ENHRY and CDR2 is SYGVKD in the germline V gene. The CDR3 sequence: CAISEGSGANEQYF. Written as DNA, the CDR3 is TGTGCCATCAGTGAGGGGTCCGGGGCCAACGAGCAGTACTTC.

The rearrangement links TRBV6-5 to TRBJ2-5; TRBD1 might be the D (5 bases). The CDR3 is 14 amino acids. V lost 4 bases to trimming and J lost 1 base, with 10 bases between them. Per the germline V gene, CDR1 is MNHEY and CDR2 is SVGAGI. The CDR3 DNA reads TGTGCCAGCAGTTCTAGGGGCTCCCAAGAGACCCAGTACTTC. Protein product: CASSSRGSQETQYF.

V is TRBV6-6 and J is TRBJ2-3; D call uncertain. Trimming stripped 10 bases from V and 4 bases from J, with 15 bases between. CDR1 is MNHNY, CDR2 SVGAGI, per germline (reference sequence). The CDR3 length is 13 residues. CDR3 bases: TGTGCCACCAAACGCCGCGACGCAGATACGCAGTATTTT. Protein product: CATKRRDADTQYF.

A note on this clone: Other DNA sequences in this specimen translate into the identical CDR3. V gene TRBV9 combines with J gene TRBJ2-5; the match to TRBD2 covers 13 bases. After removal of 3 bases from V and 5 bases from J, the junction contained 7 bases not matched to a gene. Germline V lookup: CDR1 SGDLS, CDR2 YYNGEE. There are 16 residues in the CDR3. CDR3 DNA: TGTGCCAGCAGCGGACTAGCGGGGGGAACAAGGGAGACCCAGTACTTC. Protein: CASSGLAGGTRETQYF.

V is TRBV6-4 and J is TRBJ2-3; TRBD2 agrees at 12 bases. Trimming cost V 7 bases and J 0 bases; bases outside gene matches: 2. CDR3 length: 15 residues. In germline, CDR1 is MRHNA, CDR2 SNTAGT. The CDR3 DNA reads as TGTGCCAGCAAACTAGCGGGGGGTAGCACAGATACGCAGTATTTT. It translates to CASKLAGGSTDTQYF.

The chain employs TRBV2 and TRBJ2-7, with D tentatively TRBD1 or TRBD2 (5 bases each). CDR3 length: 12 residues. The V and J ends lost 7 bases and 2 bases respectively, with 9 bases between them. The germline CDR1 and CDR2 sequences are SNHLY and FYNNEI. CDR3 coding DNA: TGTGCCAGCAACGGGGCGGCCTACGAGCAGTACTTC. This translates into CASNGAAYEQYF.

The chain uses TRBV7-2 and TRBJ1-1; D is undetermined. CDR1 and CDR2 (germline): SGHTA, FQGNSA. Between the trimmed V and J ends, which lost 5 bases and 1 base, there was a span of 5 bases. CDR3 length: 12 amino acids. DNA of the CDR3: TGTGCCAGCAGCCCCCAGAACACTGAAGCTTTCTTT. Its protein product is CASSPQNTEAFF.

This clone appeared once. The chain employs TRBV2 and TRBJ1-5, with D unresolved. The CDR3 runs 14 residues. Germline CDR1 reads SNHLY; CDR2 reads FYNNEI. Trimming removed 2 bases from V and 4 bases from J, with 9 bases in between. As DNA, the CDR3 is TGTGCCAGCAGTGAAATTGAACGGAATCAGCCCCAGCATTTT. Its translation is CASSEIERNQPQHF.

V and J are TRBV5-6 and TRBJ1-5; TRBD1 agrees at 11 bases. V was clipped by 4 bases and J by 7 bases; unmatched bases: 1. The CDR3 sequence is 13 residues long. The germline V gene encodes CDR1 SGHDT and CDR2 YYEEEE. CDR3 amino acids: CASSRDRGQPQHF. DNA of the CDR3: TGTGCCAGCAGCCGGGACAGGGGGCAGCCCCAGCATTTT.